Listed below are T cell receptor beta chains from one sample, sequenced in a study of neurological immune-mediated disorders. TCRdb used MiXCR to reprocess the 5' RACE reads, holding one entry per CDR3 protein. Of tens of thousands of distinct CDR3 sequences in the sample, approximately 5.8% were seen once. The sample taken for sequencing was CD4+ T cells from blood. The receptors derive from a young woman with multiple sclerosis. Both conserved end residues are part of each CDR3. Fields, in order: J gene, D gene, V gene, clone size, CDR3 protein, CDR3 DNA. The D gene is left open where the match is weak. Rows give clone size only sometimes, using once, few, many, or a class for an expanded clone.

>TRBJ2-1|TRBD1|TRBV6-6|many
CASRPTGGNYEQFF
TGTGCCAGCAGGCCGACAGGGGGGAATTATGAGCAGTTCTTC
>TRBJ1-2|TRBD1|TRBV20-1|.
CSASDREYGYTF
TGCAGTGCTAGTGACAGGGAGTATGGCTACACCTTC
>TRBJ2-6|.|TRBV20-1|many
CSARESPPGTGANVLTF
TGCAGTGCTAGAGAATCCCCGCCGGGGACTGGGGCCAACGTCCTGACTTTC
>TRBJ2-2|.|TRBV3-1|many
CASSQDRWLGGYTGELFF
TGTGCCAGCAGCCAAGATCGTTGGCTGGGGGGATACACCGGGGAGCTGTTTTTT
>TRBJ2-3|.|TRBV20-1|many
CSANGFSTDTQYF
TGCAGTGCCAACGGGTTCAGCACAGATACGCAGTATTTT
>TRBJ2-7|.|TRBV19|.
CASSADPASSYEQYF
TGTGCCAGTAGTGCCGACCCGGCGAGCTCCTACGAGCAGTACTTC
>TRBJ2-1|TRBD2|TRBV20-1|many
CSASPGTSGFGHNEQFF
TGCAGTGCTAGTCCCGGGACTAGCGGGTTCGGGCACAATGAGCAGTTCTTC
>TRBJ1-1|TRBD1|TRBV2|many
CASRGDRGGTEAFF
TGTGCCAGCAGAGGTGACAGGGGAGGGACTGAAGCTTTCTTT
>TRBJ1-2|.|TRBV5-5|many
CASSLDGGLGGYTF
TGTGCCAGCAGCTTGGATGGGGGATTAGGTGGCTACACCTTC
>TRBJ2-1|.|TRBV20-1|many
CSAREGRNSYNEQFF
TGCAGTGCTAGAGAGGGGCGGAACTCCTACAATGAGCAGTTCTTC
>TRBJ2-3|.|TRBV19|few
CASGRRGVTDTQYF
TGTGCCAGTGGAAGGAGGGGAGTCACAGATACGCAGTATTTT
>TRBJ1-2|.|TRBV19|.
CASSIRGARANYGYTF
TGTGCCAGTAGTATTCGAGGGGCCCGAGCTAACTATGGCTACACCTTC
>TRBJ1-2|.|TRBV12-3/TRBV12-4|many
CASSLRAGLNYGYTF
TGTGCCAGCAGTTTAAGGGCAGGCCTCAACTATGGCTACACCTTC
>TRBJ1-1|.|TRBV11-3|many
CASSFGGARGTEAFF
TGTGCCAGCAGCTTTGGGGGGGCGCGGGGCACTGAAGCTTTCTTT
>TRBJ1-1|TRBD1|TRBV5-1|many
CASSSGQSGPEAFF
TGCGCCAGCAGCTCGGGACAGTCGGGCCCTGAAGCTTTCTTT
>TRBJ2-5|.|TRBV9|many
CASSPPPPGRGQETQYF
TGTGCCAGCAGCCCCCCTCCCCCGGGAAGGGGGCAAGAGACCCAGTACTTC
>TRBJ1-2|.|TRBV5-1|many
CASSLEGGRPNYGYTF
TGCGCCAGCAGCTTGGAGGGAGGCAGACCCAACTATGGCTACACCTTC
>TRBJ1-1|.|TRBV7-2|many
CASSLQGGGNTEAFF
TGTGCCAGCAGCTTACAGGGAGGAGGGAACACTGAAGCTTTCTTT
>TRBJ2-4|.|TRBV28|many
CASSADVRPQRVIQYF
TGTGCCAGCAGTGCCGATGTGCGGCCCCAAAGGGTCATTCAGTACTTC
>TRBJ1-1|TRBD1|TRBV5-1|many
CASSGGGDRSTEAFF
TGCGCCAGCAGCGGGGGGGGGGACAGGAGCACTGAAGCTTTCTTT
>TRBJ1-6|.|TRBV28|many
CASTLRRLGGVNSPLHF
TGTGCCAGCACCCTCAGAAGGCTCGGAGGTGTAAATTCACCCCTCCACTTT
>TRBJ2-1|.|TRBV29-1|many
CSGAPANEQFF
TGCAGCGGGGCTCCGGCGAATGAGCAGTTCTTC
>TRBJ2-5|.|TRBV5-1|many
CASSLVGVGQETQYF
TGCGCCAGCAGCTTGGTGGGGGTCGGACAAGAGACCCAGTACTTC
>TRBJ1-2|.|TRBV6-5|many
CASSYGQGNNYGYTF
TGTGCCAGCAGTTACGGGCAGGGGAATAACTATGGCTACACCTTC
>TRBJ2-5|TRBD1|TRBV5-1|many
CASSSGQGGAKTQYF
TGCGCCAGCAGCTCCGGACAGGGTGGGGCGAAGACCCAGTACTTC
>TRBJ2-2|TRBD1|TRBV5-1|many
CASSADRGPTGELFF
TGCGCCAGCAGCGCCGACAGGGGCCCTACCGGGGAGCTGTTTTTT
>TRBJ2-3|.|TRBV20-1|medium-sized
CSASTDTQYF
TGCAGTGCTAGTACAGATACGCAGTATTTT
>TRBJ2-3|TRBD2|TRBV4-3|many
CASSQREGDTQYF
TGCGCCAGCAGTCAGCGGGAGGGTGATACGCAGTATTTT
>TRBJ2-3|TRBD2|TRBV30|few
CAWGLAEIGGQYF
TGTGCCTGGGGACTAGCGGAGATCGGTGGGCAGTATTTT
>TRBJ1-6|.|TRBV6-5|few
CASSYSGGPGSPLHF
TGTGCCAGCAGTTACTCGGGAGGGCCGGGGTCACCCCTCCACTTT
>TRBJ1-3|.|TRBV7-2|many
CASSLSRDTDTIYF
TGTGCCAGCAGCTTAAGCCGGGACACCGACACCATATATTTT
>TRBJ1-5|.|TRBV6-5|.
CASRQGARGPQHF
TGTGCCAGCAGACAGGGCGCACGAGGGCCCCAGCATTTT
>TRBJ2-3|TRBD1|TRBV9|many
CASSPTTGTDTQYF
TGTGCCAGCAGCCCAACGACAGGGACCGATACGCAGTATTTT
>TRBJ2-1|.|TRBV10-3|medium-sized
CAMKGREPDEQFF
TGTGCCATGAAGGGGCGGGAACCGGATGAGCAGTTCTTC
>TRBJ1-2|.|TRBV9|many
CASSVEGSSNYGYTF
TGTGCCAGCAGCGTAGAGGGCAGCTCTAACTATGGCTACACCTTC
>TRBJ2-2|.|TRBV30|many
CAWRARLWATGELFF
TGTGCCTGGAGAGCGAGGCTCTGGGCCACCGGGGAGCTGTTTTTT
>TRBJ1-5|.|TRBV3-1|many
CASSLGVSNQPQHF
TGTGCCAGCAGCCTGGGTGTAAGCAATCAGCCCCAGCATTTT